This record concerns one TCR beta chain sequence. The entry originates in a study of control samples from healthy donors and cancer patients. Germline V gene data show CDR1 as KGHDR and CDR2 as SFDVKD. The CDR3 runs 15 residues. Trimming removed 2 bases from V and 5 bases from J; junction bases left unmatched: 4. This table comes from immunoSEQ multiplex PCR, and its TCRdb copy is limited to in-frame clones, with some not included. Of around 100,000 clones listed, just over 90% were seen once; the top ten hold roughly 3.4%. The material sequenced was blood. This TCR was sampled from a woman aged 18-29 years in good health. This rearrangement joins TRBV24-1 to TRBJ1-1; 10 positions agree with TRBD1. The CDR3 spells CATSDSRDRGTEAFF. The CDR3 nucleotides read TGTGCCACCAGTGATTCCCGGGACAGGGGTACTGAAGCTTTCTTT.